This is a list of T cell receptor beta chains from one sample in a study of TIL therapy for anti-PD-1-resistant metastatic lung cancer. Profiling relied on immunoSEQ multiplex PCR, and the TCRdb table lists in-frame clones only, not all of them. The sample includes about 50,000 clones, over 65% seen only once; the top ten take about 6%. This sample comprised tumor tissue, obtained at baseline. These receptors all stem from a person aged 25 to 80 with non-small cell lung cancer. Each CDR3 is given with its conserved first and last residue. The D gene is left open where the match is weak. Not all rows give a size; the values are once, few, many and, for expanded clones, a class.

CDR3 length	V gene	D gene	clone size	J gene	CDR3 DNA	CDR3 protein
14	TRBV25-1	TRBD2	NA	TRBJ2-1	TGTGCCAGCCAACTAGCGGGGGGGCTGGATGAGCAGTTCTTC	CASQLAGGLDEQFF
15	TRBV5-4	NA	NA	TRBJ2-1	TGTGCCAGCACCTTAACAGGTAACTCCTACAATGAGCAGTTCTTC	CASTLTGNSYNEQFF
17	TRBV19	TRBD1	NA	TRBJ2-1	TGTGCCAGTAGTATCTCCGACTTGAGGGGGCTAGGAAATGAGCAGTTCTTC	CASSISDLRGLGNEQFF
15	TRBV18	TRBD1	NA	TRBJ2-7	TGTGCCAGCTCACCGAGAAGACAGGGGGCGGACGAGCAGTACTTC	CASSPRRQGADEQYF
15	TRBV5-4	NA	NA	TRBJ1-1	TGTGCCAGCAGCCCTGCAAGGGCGGGGCTGACTGAAGCTTTCTTT	CASSPARAGLTEAFF
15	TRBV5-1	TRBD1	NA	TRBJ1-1	TGCGCCAGCAGTTCCGGGACAGGGGTAAACACTGAAGCTTTCTTT	CASSSGTGVNTEAFF
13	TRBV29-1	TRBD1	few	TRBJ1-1	TGCAGCGTTGATGGACAGGGGCGGGCTGAAGCTTTCTTT	CSVDGQGRAEAFF
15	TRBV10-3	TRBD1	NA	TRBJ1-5	TGTGCCACGAGGGACAGGGGAGGGGACCATCAGCCCCAGCATTTT	CATRDRGGDHQPQHF
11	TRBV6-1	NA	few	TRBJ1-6	TGTGCCAGCACCGGGGCTGCGCCCCTCCACTTT	CASTGAAPLHF
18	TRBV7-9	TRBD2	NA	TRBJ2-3	TGTGCCAGCAGCACTCCTGATGAGTCGCGGGAGGGTACAGATACGCAGTATTTT	CASSTPDESREGTDTQYF
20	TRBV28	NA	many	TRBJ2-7	TGTGCCAGCAGTTCCAGTTTTGTGAAAGGGGGGCTACTCCGGGCCTACGAGCAGTACTTC	CASSSSFVKGGLLRAYEQYF
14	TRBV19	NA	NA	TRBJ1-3	TGTGCCAGTAGGAACAGAAGCCCTGGAAACACCATATATTTT	CASRNRSPGNTIYF
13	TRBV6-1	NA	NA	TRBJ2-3	TGTGCCAGCAGTGGACACCTCACAGATACGCAGTATTTT	CASSGHLTDTQYF
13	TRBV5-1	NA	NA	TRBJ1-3	TGCGCCAGCAGCTTGGGCCCAGGAAACACCATATATTTT	CASSLGPGNTIYF
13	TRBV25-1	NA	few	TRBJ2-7	TGTGCCAGCAGTGTGAACTTAGCCTACGAGCAGTACTTC	CASSVNLAYEQYF
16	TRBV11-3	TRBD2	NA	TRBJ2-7	TGTGCCAGCAGCCGATCCGGACTAGCGGGGGACTACGAGCAGTACTTC	CASSRSGLAGDYEQYF
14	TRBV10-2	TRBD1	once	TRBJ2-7	TGCGCCAGCAGCCTAGACAGGGGGGACTACGAGCAGTACTTC	CASSLDRGDYEQYF
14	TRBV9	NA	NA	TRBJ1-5	TGTGCCAGCAGCGTCACAGGGTCCCTATCGCCCCAGCATTTT	CASSVTGSLSPQHF
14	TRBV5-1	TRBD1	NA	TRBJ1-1	TGCGCCAGCAGCACACAGGGGGCGACCACTGAAGCTTTCTTT	CASSTQGATTEAFF
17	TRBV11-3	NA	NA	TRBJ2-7	TGTGCCAGCAGCATCCTCCCCCAGGGCTCACGGGGATACGAGCAGTACTTC	CASSILPQGSRGYEQYF
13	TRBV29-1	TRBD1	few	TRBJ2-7	TGCAGCGTGGGGGACAGCCGTTCGTACGAGCAGTACTTC	CSVGDSRSYEQYF
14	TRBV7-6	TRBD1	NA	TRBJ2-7	TGTGCCAGCAGCCGGGACAGGAACTCCTACGAGCAGTACTTC	CASSRDRNSYEQYF
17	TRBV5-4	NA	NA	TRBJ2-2	TGTGCCAGCAGAAACAAAAACCGGGACGGAGGCACCGGGGAGCTGTTTTTT	CASRNKNRDGGTGELFF
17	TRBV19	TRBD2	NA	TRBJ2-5	TGTGCCAGTAGTAACGGACTAGCGGGGGGGCCCGGGGAGACCCAGTACTTC	CASSNGLAGGPGETQYF
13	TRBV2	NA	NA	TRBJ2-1	TGTGCCAGCAGTGAAGGCCGGTACAATGAGCAGTTCTTC	CASSEGRYNEQFF
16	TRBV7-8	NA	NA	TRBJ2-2	TGTGCCAGCAGCCTTCTAGGAGGGATGAACACCGGGGAGCTGTTTTTT	CASSLLGGMNTGELFF
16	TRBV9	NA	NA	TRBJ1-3	TGTGCCAGCAGCACGGACCCAAGGGGCTCTGGAAACACCATATATTTT	CASSTDPRGSGNTIYF
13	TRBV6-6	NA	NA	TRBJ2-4	TGTGCCAGCAGTTACGATCCAGGAAACATTCAGTACTTC	CASSYDPGNIQYF
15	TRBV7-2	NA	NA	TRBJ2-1	TGTGCCAGCAGCTTGAACTCTAGACAGGTAGGGGAGCAGTTCTTC	CASSLNSRQVGEQFF
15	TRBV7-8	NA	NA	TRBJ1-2	TGTGCCAGCAGCTTGAGCCCGCTGGGTTGGATGGGCTACACCTTC	CASSLSPLGWMGYTF
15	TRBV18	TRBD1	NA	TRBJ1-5	TGTGCCAGCTCACCAGAAGGGGGCAGCGATCAGCCCCAGCATTTT	CASSPEGGSDQPQHF
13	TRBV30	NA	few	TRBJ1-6	TGTGCCTGGAACTTACCTTGGAATTCACCCCTCCACTTT	CAWNLPWNSPLHF
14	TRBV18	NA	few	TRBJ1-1	TGTGCCAGCTCACCACTGGGAGGGGACACTGAAGCTTTCTTT	CASSPLGGDTEAFF
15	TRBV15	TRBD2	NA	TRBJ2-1	TGTGCCACCAGCACCAGACTAGCGGGGGGGCCTGAGCAGTTCTTC	CATSTRLAGGPEQFF
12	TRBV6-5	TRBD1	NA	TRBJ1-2	TGTGCCAGCAGTTTGACAGGGGACGGCTACACCTTC	CASSLTGDGYTF
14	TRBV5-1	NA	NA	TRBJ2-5	TGCGCCAGCAGGGGTGTGCGGTCGGAGGAGACCCAGTACTTC	CASRGVRSEETQYF
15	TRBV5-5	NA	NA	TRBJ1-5	TGTGCCAGCAGCTTGAGCTTGGGCACCAATCAGCCCCAGCATTTT	CASSLSLGTNQPQHF
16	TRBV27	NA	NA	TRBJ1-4	TGTGCCAGCAGTCTATCTTCGGGCGCAACTAATGAAAAACTGTTTTTT	CASSLSSGATNEKLFF